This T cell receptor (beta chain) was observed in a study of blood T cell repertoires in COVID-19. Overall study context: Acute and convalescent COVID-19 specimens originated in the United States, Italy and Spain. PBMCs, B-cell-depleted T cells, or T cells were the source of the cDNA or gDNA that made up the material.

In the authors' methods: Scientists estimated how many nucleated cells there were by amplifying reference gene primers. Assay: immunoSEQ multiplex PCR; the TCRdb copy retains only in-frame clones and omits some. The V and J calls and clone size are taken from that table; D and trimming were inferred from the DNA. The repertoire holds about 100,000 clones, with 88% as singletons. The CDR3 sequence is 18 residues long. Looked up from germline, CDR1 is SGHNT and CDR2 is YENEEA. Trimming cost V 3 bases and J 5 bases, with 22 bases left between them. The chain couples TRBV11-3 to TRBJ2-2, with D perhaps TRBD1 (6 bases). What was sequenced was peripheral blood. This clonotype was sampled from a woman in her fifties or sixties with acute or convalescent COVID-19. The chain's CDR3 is CASSFEAGAAWGTGELFF. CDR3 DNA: TGTGCCAGCAGCTTTGAGGCAGGGGCCGCCTGGGGGACCGGGGAGCTGTTTTTT.